The clone carrying this TCR beta chain was found once. Measured with immunoSEQ multiplex PCR; TCRdb has only the in-frame clones, and not every one. The sample contains some 190,000 clones, about 82% of which appear only once. The entry originates in a study of cytomegalovirus exposure and HLA in healthy donors. In germline, CDR1 is SNHLY, CDR2 FYNNEI. The CDR3 extends over 12 amino acids. V was pared by 7 bases and J by 4 bases, with 9 bases between. The sequence derives from a woman in her late teens or twenties in good health and CMV-seronegative. The chain joins TRBV2 to TRBJ2-3; a possible D gene is TRBD1 (6 bases). Sequencing was done on a sample of PBMCs. CDR3 sequence (DNA): TGTGCCAGCAAGGCAGGGGCAGATACGCAGTATTTT. Amino acid sequence: CASKAGADTQYF. Supplemented by reference TRBV2 and TRBJ2-3, the full variable domain reads EPEVTQTPSHQVTQMGQEVILRCVPISNHLYFYWYRQILGQKVEFLVSFYNNEISEKSEIFDDQFSVERPDGSNFTLKIRSTKLEDSAMYFCASKAGADTQYFGPGTRLTVL.